These T cell receptor beta chains were read from a single sample in a study of beta chain features in type 1 diabetes. Repertoires were generated with immunoSEQ multiplex PCR, while TCRdb's copy carries only in-frame clones and drops some. The table lists 430,000 or so clones, approximately 10% of them singletons. Input material: naive CD4+ T cells from blood. The receptors here all came from a woman aged 18-29 years in good health. Both conserved end residues are part of each CDR3. The order of the fields is D gene, J gene, V gene, CDR3 protein. A D gene is named only where the DNA matches it firmly.

>-|TRBJ1-3|TRBV29-1
CSVVTGSGNTIYF
>TRBD1|TRBJ1-2|TRBV29-1
CSVALRTGIGGYTF
>-|TRBJ1-3|TRBV4-3
CASSRDSRSGNTIYF
>-|TRBJ2-2|TRBV4-1
CASSRIGTTNTGELFF
>-|TRBJ1-2|TRBV7-2
CASSLSLNYGYTF
>-|TRBJ2-5|TRBV7-2
CASTWHRNQETQYF
>TRBD1|TRBJ2-1|TRBV5-1
CASSLPGGALYNEQFF
>-|TRBJ2-5|TRBV7-2
CASSRSSVETQYF
>TRBD2|TRBJ2-1|TRBV9
CASSRSSGSWNEQFF
>-|TRBJ2-1|TRBV7-2
CASSRLGQFREQFF
>-|TRBJ2-2|TRBV6-5
CASSTLGAAVF